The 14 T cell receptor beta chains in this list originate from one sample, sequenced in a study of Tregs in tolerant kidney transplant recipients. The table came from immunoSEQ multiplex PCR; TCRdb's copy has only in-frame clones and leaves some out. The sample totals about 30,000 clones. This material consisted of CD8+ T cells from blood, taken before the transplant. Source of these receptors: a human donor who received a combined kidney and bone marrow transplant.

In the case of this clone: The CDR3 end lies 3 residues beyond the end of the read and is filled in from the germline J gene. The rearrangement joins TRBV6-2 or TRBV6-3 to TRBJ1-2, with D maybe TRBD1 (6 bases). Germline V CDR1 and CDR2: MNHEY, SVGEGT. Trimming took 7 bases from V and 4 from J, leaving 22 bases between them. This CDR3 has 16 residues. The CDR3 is CASIGPLGADFYGYTF. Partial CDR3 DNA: TGTGCCAGCATAGGGCCCCTGGGGGCCGATTTCTATGGC.

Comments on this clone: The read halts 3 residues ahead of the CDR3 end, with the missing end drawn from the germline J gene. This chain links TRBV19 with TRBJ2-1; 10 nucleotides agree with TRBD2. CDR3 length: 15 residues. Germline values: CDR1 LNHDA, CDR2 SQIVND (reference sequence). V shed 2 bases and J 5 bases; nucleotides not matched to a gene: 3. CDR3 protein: CASSIWSGRDNEQFF. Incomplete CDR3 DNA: TGTGCCAGTAGTATATGGAGCGGGAGGGACAATGAG.

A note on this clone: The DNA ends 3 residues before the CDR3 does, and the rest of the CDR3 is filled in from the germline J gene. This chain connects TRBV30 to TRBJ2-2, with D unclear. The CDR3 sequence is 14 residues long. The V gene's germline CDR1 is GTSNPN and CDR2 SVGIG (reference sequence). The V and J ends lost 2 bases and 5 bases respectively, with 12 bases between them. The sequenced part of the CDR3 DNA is TGTGCCTGGAGTTATACCTCGGGTACCGGGGAG. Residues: CAWSYTSGTGE. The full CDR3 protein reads CAWSYTSGTGELFF. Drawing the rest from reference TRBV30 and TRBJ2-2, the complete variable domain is SQTIHQWPATLVQPVGSPLSLECTVEGTSNPNLYWYRQAAGRGLQLLFYSVGIGQISSEVPQNLSASRPQDRQFILSSKKLLLSDSGFYLCAWSYTSGTGELFFGEGSRLTVL.

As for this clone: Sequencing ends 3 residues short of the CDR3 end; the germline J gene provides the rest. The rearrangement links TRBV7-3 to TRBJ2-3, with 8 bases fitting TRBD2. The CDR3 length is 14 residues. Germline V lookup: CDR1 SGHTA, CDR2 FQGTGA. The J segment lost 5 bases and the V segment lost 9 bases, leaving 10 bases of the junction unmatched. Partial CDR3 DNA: TGTGCCAGTTCATCAGCGGGAGAGGGAGATACG. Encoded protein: CASSSAGEGDT. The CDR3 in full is CASSSAGEGDTQYF.

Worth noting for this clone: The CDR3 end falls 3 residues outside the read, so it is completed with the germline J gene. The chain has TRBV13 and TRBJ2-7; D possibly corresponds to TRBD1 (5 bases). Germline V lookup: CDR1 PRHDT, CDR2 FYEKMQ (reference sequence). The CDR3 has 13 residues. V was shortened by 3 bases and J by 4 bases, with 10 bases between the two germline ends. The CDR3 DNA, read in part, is TGTGCCAGCAGCTTCAGGGTAGAGTACGAG. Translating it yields CASSFRVEYE. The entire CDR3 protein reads CASSFRVEYEQYF.

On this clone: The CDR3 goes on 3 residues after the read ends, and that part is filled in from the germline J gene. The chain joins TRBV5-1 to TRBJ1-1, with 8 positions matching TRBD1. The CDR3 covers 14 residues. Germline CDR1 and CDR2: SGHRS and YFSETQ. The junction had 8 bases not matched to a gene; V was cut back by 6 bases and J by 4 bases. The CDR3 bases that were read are TGCGCCAGCATTAAGACAGGGGAGAGCACTGAA. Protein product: CASIKTGESTE. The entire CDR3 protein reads CASIKTGESTEAFF.

The CDR3 is CASSFYLGDSSYEQYF. The CDR3 bases that were read are TGCGCCAGCAGTTTTTATCTTGGGGACAGTTCCTACGAG. The chain links TRBV5-1 to TRBJ2-7, with TRBD1 matching over 7 bases. The read halts 3 residues ahead of the CDR3 end, with the missing end drawn from the germline J gene. Germline trimming cut 5 bases from V and 1 base from J; bases unmatched to any gene: 12. CDR1 is SGHRS, CDR2 YFSETQ, per germline. This CDR3 contains 16 residues.

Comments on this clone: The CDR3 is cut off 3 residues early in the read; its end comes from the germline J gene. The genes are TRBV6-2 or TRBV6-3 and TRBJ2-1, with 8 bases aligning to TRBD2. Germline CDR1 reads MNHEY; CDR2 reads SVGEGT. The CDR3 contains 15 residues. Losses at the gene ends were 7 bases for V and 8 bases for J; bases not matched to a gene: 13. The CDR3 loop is CASIRDGTSRDEQFF. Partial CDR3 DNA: TGTGCCAGCATCCGAGATGGGACTAGTCGGGATGAG.

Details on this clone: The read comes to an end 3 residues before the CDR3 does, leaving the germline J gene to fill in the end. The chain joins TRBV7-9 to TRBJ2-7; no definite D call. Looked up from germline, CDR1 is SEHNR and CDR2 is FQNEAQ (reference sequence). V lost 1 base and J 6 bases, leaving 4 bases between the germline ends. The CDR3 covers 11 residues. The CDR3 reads CASSLELEQYF. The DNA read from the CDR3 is TGTGCCAGCAGCTTAGAGCTCGAG.

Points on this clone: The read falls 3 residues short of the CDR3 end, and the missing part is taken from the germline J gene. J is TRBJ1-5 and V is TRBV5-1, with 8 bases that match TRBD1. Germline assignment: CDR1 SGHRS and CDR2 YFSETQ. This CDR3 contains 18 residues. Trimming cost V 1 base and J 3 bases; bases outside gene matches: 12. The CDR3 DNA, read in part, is TGCGCCAGCAGCTTGCTTCCCCCGGGACAGGCTAACAATCAGCCC. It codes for CASSLLPPGQANNQP. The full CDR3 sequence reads CASSLLPPGQANNQPQHF.

The sequenced CDR3 bases are TGTGCCAGCAGCTTAGGACTAGCTTCTAACAATGAG. This gives the protein CASSLGLASNNE. The whole CDR3 reads CASSLGLASNNEQFF. The chain employs TRBV13 and TRBJ2-1, with D possibly TRBD2 on 6 matching bases. The sequence runs out 3 residues before the end of the CDR3; the remainder is reconstructed from the germline J gene. V lost 0 bases to trimming and J lost 5 bases, with 11 bases between them. Germline CDR1 reads PRHDT; CDR2 reads FYEKMQ (reference sequence). The CDR3 covers 15 residues.

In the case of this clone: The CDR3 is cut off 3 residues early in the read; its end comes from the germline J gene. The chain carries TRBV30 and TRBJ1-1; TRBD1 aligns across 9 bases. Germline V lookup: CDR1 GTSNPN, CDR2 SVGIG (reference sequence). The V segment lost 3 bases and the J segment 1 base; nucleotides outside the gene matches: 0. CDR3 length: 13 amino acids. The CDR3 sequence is CAWRDRGNTEAFF. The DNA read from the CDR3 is TGTGCCTGGAGGGACAGGGGGAACACTGAA.

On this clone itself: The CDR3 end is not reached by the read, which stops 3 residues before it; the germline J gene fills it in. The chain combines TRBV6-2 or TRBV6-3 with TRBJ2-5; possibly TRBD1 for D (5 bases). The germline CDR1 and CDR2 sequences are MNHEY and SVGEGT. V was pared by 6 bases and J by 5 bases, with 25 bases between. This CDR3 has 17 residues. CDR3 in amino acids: CASRVPPQGFEEETQYF. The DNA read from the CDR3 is TGTGCCAGCAGAGTTCCCCCTCAGGGTTTCGAGGAGGAGACC.

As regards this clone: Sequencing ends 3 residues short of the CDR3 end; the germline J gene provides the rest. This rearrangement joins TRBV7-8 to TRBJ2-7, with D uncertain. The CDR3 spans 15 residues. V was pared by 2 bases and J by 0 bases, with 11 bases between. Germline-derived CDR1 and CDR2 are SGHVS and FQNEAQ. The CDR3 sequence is CASSLNPEHSYEQYF. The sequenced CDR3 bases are TGTGCCAGCAGCTTAAATCCAGAACACTCCTACGAG.